A selection of T cell receptor beta chains follows, all from one sample in a study of cytomegalovirus exposure and HLA in healthy donors. The data were produced by immunoSEQ multiplex PCR, yet TCRdb's version contains in-frame clones alone and is incomplete. Among roughly 200,000 clones listed, roughly 79% were seen once. The sequenced sample consisted of PBMCs. The receptors stem from a man aged 25 to 40 in good health and CMV-seronegative. Both conserved end residues are part of each CDR3. Clone size is not always given. Where it is, it says once, few, many or a class for expanded clones.

clone_size j_call v_call cdr3_aa
NA TRBJ1-1 TRBV11-3 CASSIQPGGVAFF
NA TRBJ1-2 TRBV5-6 CASSFGTGSNYGYTF
once TRBJ1-1 TRBV10-3 CAISESAGRGNTEAFF
NA TRBJ2-7 TRBV5-5 CASSPPLGNGIYEQYF
NA TRBJ1-2 TRBV2 CASSGTTNYGYTF
once TRBJ2-2 TRBV6-1 CASSEWGGQGWSGELFF
NA TRBJ1-4 TRBV7-9 CASRSRDINEKLFF
NA TRBJ2-7 TRBV25-1 CASSGDRGYEQYF
NA TRBJ1-2 TRBV6-5 CASSPTGVRDGYTF
NA TRBJ2-1 TRBV7-3 CASSSASGTSYNEQFF
NA TRBJ1-5 TRBV29-1 CSVEDKGGNQPQHF
few TRBJ2-2 TRBV5-1 CASSRAGGVGTGELFF
NA TRBJ2-1 TRBV11-1 CASSSPFRAYNEQFF
NA TRBJ2-3 TRBV7-9 CASSLYLSGNTDTQYF
NA TRBJ2-2 TRBV15 CATSTLPGVLASGELFF
NA TRBJ2-1 TRBV5-1 CASSLGGLVSYNEQFF
NA TRBJ1-3 TRBV6-5 CASSRAGGSGNTIYF
few TRBJ1-3 TRBV9 CASSGGVNENTIYF
NA TRBJ2-2 TRBV19 CASSRDRVTGELFF
NA TRBJ2-5 TRBV9 CASSPRDSQRETQYF
once TRBJ2-2 TRBV6-5 CASRGVSDTGELFF
NA TRBJ2-3 TRBV11-2 CASRPPLAEEADTQYF
NA TRBJ1-6 TRBV7-3 CASSSAPGNSPLHF
NA TRBJ2-7 TRBV28 CASSPGGGYEQYF
NA TRBJ2-3 TRBV5-1 CASSPPTPGGKGDTQYF
NA TRBJ2-7 TRBV28 CASSRDVTYEQYF
NA TRBJ2-1 TRBV5-1 CASSLARAGRDEQFF